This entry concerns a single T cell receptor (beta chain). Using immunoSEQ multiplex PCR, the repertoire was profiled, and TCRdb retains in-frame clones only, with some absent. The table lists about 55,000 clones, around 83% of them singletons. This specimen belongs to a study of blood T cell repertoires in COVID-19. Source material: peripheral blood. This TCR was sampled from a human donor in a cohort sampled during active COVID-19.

Written as DNA, the CDR3 is TGTGCCTGCAGGCGAACGGGGGTTGAGCAGTTCTTC. It yields the protein CACRRTGVEQFF. The chain employs TRBV30 and TRBJ2-1; D perhaps matches TRBD2 (6 bases). This CDR3 comprises 12 residues. The germline V and J ends were trimmed by 6 bases and 9 bases, with 15 bases remaining between them. Looked up from germline, CDR1 is GTSNPN and CDR2 is SVGIG (reference sequence).